The present TCR beta chain was sequenced within a study of T cell responses to AZD1222 COVID-19 vaccine (dated by TCRdb to about 2021). Concerning the study at large: Because spike-specific TCR depth and breadth did not differ between the two schedules, AZD1222 recipients who got a second dose at roughly 4 weeks were pooled with those who got a second dose at roughly 12 weeks. TCR sequencing covered approximately 230 trial participants: 200 to 220 given two doses of AZD1222 and 26 given two doses of MenACWY control vaccine. Enrollment into the trials was organized by age into subgroups of 18-55, 56-69 and 70-plus years, and those subgroups contained approximately 150, 30 and 60 TCR-sequenced participants, respectively. Results and caveats for the whole study, not just this receptor: After two AZD1222 doses, both the breadth and the depth of spike-specific TCRs were significantly higher than at day 0 and than in MenACWY recipients. Participants were mostly white British, with more females than males. The authors suggested clonal diversity may have been underestimated. Epitopes outside the regions mutated in the B.1.351 and B.1.1.7 variants were reportedly recognized by nearly half of the unique spike-specific TCRs. Conclusions about previously exposed vaccinees are limited because only five or six AZD1222 recipients were SARS-CoV-2 seropositive at baseline. The vaccine-associated CD4 TCRs covered the entire spike protein, and the dominant responses fell in regions 160-218 and 743-854. The 56-69-year group was small, and its depth increase did not reach significance, likely because of low power. No day 14 peak-response samples were available, so repertoires were characterized only after the peak T cell response.

The sample's time point, from its label and the paper: baseline before first vaccination. Vaccinee samples were obtained from the UK trials COV001 and COV002, which included a single-blind randomized controlled phase 2/3 trial of AZD1222 (ChAdOx1 nCoV-19) in healthy adults. For TCRbeta chain sequencing, PBMC samples from trial participants were taken at day 0 and at day 28 after the second dose. Turning to this clone: This clone's antigen is unknown. No base quality information exists; no much larger clone differs at one position.

The CDR3 regions of human TCRbeta chains were analyzed by immunosequencing. The original pipeline was this. Repertoire TCRs were matched against a reference library of SARS-CoV-2-specific TCRs generated with the MIRA antigen-specificity platform. Breadth meant the fraction of unique TCRs that were SARS-CoV-2-associated, whereas depth meant the fraction of total T cells that were SARS-CoV-2-associated. Using the MIRA data, each spike-specific TCR was assigned both to the spike region to which the TCR was reactive and to a CD4 or CD8 class. Log10-transformed breadth and depth values were compared by one-way ANOVA with Sidak's multiple comparisons tests. In TCRdb, the immuneACCESS table is reduced to in-frame sequences with V and J assigned. These tables do not hold every clone; where another copy was compared, an unresolved V gene accounts for under half, and the others remain unexplained. V and J calls and clone size are copied from that table; D and trimming were computed from the DNA. This sample comprises some 94,000 clones, roughly 92% of them detected only once. In total, the top ten clones hold roughly 13% of the sample.

Looking up the germline V gene yields CDR1 LGHNA and CDR2 YNFKEQ. The CDR3 runs 15 amino acids, cysteine and phenylalanine included. Left in the record is the CDR3 DNA by itself, 45 bases read in frame from the first base. Trimming takes 1 base off V and 6 bases off J; junction bases not matched to a gene: 5. The source of this sequence is an adult in good health. The sample was peripheral blood, taken on day 0 of AZD1222 vaccination. The chain uses TRBV4-2 and TRBJ2-1, and 8 junction bases match TRBD1. The CDR3 region: CASSQARQGPNEQFF. The DNA is TGTGCCAGCAGCCAAGCGAGACAGGGGCCCAATGAGCAGTTCTTC.